This T cell receptor (beta chain) stems from a study of shared clonotypes between healthy human individuals. Overall study findings and caveats: In general, naive subsets displayed greater estimated richness than memory subsets did.

The CDR3 is 12 amino acids. Germline CDR1 and CDR2: SGHAT and FQNNGV. Between the trimmed V and J ends, which lost 1 base and 5 bases, there was a span of 3 bases. This clone came up once. Its antigen is unidentified. Within the sample, other DNA sequences also encode this same CDR3. Each replicate PCR on the sorted subsets used roughly 210 ng DNA (roughly 32,000 T cell genomes). Some clones are missing from TCRdb's copy, which holds only in-frame ones; the method was immunoSEQ multiplex PCR. The table records around 2.1 million clones, roughly 91% of them present only once. CD8 cells regarded as naive lacked CD45RO, were positively chosen for CCR7, and omitted terminally differentiated effector memory CD45RA+ cells. Donation came from healthy HIV-negative adults that had no recent acute infections or vaccinations.

Sequencing was done on a sample of naive CD8+ T cells from PBMCs. This clonotype was obtained from a man aged 18 to 30 in good health. Some clones in this sample may be carry-over from other donors' samples. The V call is TRBV11-2, the J call TRBJ2-1, with D uncertain. The CDR3 sequence: CASSLAHNEQFF. As DNA, the CDR3 is TGTGCCAGCAGCTTAGCACACAATGAGCAGTTCTTC.